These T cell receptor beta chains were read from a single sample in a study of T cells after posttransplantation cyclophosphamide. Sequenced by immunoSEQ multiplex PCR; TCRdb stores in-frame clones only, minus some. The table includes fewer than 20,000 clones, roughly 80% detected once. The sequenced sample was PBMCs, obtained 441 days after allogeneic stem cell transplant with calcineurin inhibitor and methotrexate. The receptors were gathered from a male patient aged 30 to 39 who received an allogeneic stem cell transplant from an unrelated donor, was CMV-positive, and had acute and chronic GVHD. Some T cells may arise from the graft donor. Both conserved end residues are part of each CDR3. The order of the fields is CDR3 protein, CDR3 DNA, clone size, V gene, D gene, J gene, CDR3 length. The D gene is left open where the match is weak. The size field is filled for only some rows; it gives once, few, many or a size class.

CASSQISGADTQYF TGTGCCAGCAGCCAGATCTCAGGTGCAGATACGCAGTATTTT - TRBV4-2 - TRBJ2-3 14
CASTPQCPRPDATNEKLFF TGTGCCAGCACCCCCCAGTGCCCCAGGCCAGATGCAACTAATGAAAAACTGTTTTTT - TRBV11-1 - TRBJ1-4 19
CASTGLAGAQYEQYF TGTGCCAGCACTGGACTAGCGGGGGCACAATACGAGCAGTACTTC - TRBV28 TRBD2 TRBJ2-7 15
CASSLDRLNTEAFF TGTGCCAGCAGTCTCGACAGGTTGAACACTGAAGCTTTCTTT medium-sized TRBV6-1 - TRBJ1-1 14
CASSSDRVETQYF TGTGCCAGCAGCTCGGACAGGGTAGAGACCCAGTACTTC once TRBV5-4 TRBD1 TRBJ2-5 13
CASSFQGPTEAFF TGTGCCAGCAGTTTCCAGGGTCCTACTGAAGCTTTCTTT large TRBV27 - TRBJ1-1 13
CASSFSGGDYGYTF TGCGCCAGCAGCTTCAGCGGGGGGGACTATGGCTACACCTTC - TRBV5-1 - TRBJ1-2 14
CASSYGGWGLLETQYF TGTGCCAGCAGCTATGGGGGGTGGGGACTATTAGAGACCCAGTACTTC once TRBV5-4 TRBD2 TRBJ2-5 16
CASSAPSESLPREQFF TGTGCCAGCAGCGCCCCCAGCGAGAGCCTACCGAGGGAGCAGTTCTTC - TRBV5-6 - TRBJ2-1 16
CASSGQGNQETQYF TGTGCCAGCAGCGGACAGGGTAACCAAGAGACCCAGTACTTC - TRBV9 TRBD1 TRBJ2-5 14
CASSQQVGRSGANVLTF TGCGCCAGCAGCCAGCAAGTGGGGCGCTCTGGGGCCAACGTCCTGACTTTC - TRBV4-3 - TRBJ2-6 17
CASSRRVPDTLSGNTIYF TGTGCCAGCAGCCGAAGAGTCCCGGACACGCTCTCTGGAAACACCATATATTTT - TRBV6-7 - TRBJ1-3 18
CASSPSWDSNEKLFF TGTGCCAGCAGCCCTAGCTGGGACAGTAATGAAAAACTGTTTTTT - TRBV7-6 TRBD1 TRBJ1-4 15
CASSSGTDYGYTF TGTGCCAGCTCTTCCGGGACTGATTATGGCTACACCTTC - TRBV6-5 - TRBJ1-2 13
CASSVDRVDGNTIYF TGTGCCAGCAGCGTCGACAGGGTGGACGGAAACACCATATATTTT once TRBV9 TRBD1 TRBJ1-3 15
CASSGQGRGSGNTIYF TGTGCCAGCAGTGGTCAGGGTAGAGGCTCTGGAAACACCATATATTTT - TRBV6-6 - TRBJ1-3 16
CASSEQGAGELFF TGTGCCAGTAGTGAACAGGGGGCCGGGGAGCTGTTTTTT once TRBV19 TRBD1 TRBJ2-2 13
CASSLDSGGYNEQFF TGTGCCAGCAGTCTAGACTCCGGGGGGTACAATGAGCAGTTCTTC - TRBV2 TRBD2 TRBJ2-1 15
CASSAGHPRQKLFF TGTGCCAGCAGTGCCGGACACCCGAGGCAAAAACTGTTTTTT - TRBV6-5 - TRBJ1-4 14
CASSPGLARNEQYF TGTGCCAGCAGCCCGGGACTAGCCAGGAACGAGCAGTACTTC - TRBV7-9 TRBD2 TRBJ2-7 14
CASSGTGTGSLSGANVLTF TGTGCCAGCAGTGGAACCGGGACAGGTAGCCTCTCTGGGGCCAACGTCCTGACTTTC - TRBV2 TRBD1 TRBJ2-6 19